This entry concerns a single T cell receptor (beta chain). CDR3 size: 21 residues. Germline values: CDR1 SGDLS, CDR2 YYNGEE. V lost 4 bases, J lost 0 bases, and 29 bases lay in between. This sample was included in a study of T cell responses to AZD1222 COVID-19 vaccine. Profiling relied on immunoSEQ multiplex PCR, and the TCRdb table lists in-frame clones only, not all of them. The sample lists 150,000 or so clones; just over 90% were seen once. The input for sequencing was peripheral blood, taken on day 0 of AZD1222 vaccination. This TCR came from an adult in good health. The V and J genes are TRBV9 and TRBJ1-3; the D is unclear. The CDR3 DNA reads TGTGCCAGCAGCCCCCTTGGGAAGCCCCATGCCCGAACAAGCTCTGGAAACACCATATATTTT. Its protein product is CASSPLGKPHARTSSGNTIYF.